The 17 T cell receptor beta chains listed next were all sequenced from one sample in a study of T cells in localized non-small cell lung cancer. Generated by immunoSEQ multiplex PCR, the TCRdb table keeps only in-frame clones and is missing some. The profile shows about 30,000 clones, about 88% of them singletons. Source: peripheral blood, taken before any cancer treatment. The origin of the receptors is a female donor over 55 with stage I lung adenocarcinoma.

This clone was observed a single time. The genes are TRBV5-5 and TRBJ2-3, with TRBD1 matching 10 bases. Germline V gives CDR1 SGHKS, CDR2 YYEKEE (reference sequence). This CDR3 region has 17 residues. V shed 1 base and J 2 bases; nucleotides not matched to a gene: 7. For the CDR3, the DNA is TGTGCCAGCAGCTTGTTAGGGACAGGGGATAACACAGATACGCAGTATTTT. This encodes CASSLLGTGDNTDTQYF.

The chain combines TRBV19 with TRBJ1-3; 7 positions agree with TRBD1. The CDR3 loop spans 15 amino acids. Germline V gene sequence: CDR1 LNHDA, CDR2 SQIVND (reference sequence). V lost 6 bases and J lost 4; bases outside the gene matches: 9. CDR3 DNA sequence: TGTGCCAGTAGCCCGACAGGGTTGAGGGGAAACACCATATATTTT. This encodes CASSPTGLRGNTIYF.

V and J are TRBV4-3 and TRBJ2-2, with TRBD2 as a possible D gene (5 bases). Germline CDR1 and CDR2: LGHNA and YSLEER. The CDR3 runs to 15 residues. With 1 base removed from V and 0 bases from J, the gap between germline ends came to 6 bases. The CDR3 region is CASSQAGANTGELFF. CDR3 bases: TGCGCCAGCAGCCAAGCCGGGGCGAACACCGGGGAGCTGTTTTTT.

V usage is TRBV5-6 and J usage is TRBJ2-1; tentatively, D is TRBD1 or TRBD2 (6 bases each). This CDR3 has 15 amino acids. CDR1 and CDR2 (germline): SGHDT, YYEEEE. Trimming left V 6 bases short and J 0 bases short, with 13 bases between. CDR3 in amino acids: CASIRGGSSYNEQFF. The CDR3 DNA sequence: TGTGCCAGCATTAGAGGGGGGAGCTCCTACAATGAGCAGTTCTTC.

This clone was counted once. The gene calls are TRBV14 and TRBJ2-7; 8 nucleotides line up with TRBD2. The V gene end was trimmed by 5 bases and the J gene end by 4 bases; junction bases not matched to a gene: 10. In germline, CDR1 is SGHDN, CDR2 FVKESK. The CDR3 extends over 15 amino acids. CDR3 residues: CASSSWTSRDYEQYF. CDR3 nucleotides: TGTGCCAGCAGCTCCTGGACTAGCAGAGATTACGAGCAGTACTTC.

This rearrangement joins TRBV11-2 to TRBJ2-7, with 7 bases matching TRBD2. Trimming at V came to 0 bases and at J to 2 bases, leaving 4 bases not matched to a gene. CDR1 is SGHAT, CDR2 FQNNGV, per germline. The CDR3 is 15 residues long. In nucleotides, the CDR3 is TGTGCCAGCAGCTTAGAGCCTAGCGGAGCCTACGAGCAGTACTTC. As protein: CASSLEPSGAYEQYF.

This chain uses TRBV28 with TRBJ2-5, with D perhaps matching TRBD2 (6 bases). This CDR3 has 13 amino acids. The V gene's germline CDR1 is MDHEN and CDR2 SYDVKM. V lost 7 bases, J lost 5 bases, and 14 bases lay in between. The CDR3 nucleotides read TGTGCCAGCAACCGTGGGAGGTCGGAGACCCAGTACTTC. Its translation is CASNRGRSETQYF.

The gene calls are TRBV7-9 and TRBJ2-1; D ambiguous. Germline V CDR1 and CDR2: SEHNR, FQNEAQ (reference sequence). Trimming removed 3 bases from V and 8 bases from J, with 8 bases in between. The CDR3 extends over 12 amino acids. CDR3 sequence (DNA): TGTGCCAGCAGCTTTCCCGCGGATGAGCAGTTCTTC. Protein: CASSFPADEQFF. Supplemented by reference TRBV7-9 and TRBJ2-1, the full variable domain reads DTGVSQNPRHKITKRGQNVTFRCDPISEHNRLYWYRQTLGQGPEFLTYFQNEAQLEKSRLLSDRFSAERPKGSFSTLEIQRTEQGDSAMYLCASSFPADEQFFGPGTRLTVL.

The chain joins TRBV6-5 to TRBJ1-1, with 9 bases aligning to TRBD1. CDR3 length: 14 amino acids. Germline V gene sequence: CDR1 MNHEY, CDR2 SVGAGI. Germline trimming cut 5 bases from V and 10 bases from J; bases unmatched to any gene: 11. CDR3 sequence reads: CASSSGQGTEGAFF. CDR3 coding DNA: TGTGCCAGCAGTAGCGGACAGGGGACCGAGGGAGCTTTCTTT.

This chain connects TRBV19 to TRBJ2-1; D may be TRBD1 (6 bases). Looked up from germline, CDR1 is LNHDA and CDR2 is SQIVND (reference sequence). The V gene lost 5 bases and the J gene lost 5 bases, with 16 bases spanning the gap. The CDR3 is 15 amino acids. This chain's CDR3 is CASSATGFFNNEQFF. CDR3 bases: TGTGCCAGTAGTGCCACAGGGTTTTTCAACAATGAGCAGTTCTTC.

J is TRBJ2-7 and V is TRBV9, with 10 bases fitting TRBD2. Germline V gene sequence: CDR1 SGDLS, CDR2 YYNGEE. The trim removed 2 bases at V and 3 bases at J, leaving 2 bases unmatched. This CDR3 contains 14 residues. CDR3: CASSVASGGYEQYF. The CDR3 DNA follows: TGTGCCAGCAGCGTGGCTAGCGGGGGCTACGAGCAGTACTTC.

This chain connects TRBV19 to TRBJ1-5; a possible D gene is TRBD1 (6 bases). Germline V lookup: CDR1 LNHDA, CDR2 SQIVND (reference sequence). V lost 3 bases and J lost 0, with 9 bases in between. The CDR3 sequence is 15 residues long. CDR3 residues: CASSMTGVSNQPQHF. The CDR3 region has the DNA TGTGCCAGTAGTATGACAGGCGTTAGCAATCAGCCCCAGCATTTT.

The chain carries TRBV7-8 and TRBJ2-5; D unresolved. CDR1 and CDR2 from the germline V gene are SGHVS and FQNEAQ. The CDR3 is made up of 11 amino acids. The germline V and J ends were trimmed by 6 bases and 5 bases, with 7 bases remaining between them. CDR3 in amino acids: CASSFAETQYF. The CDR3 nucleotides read TGTGCCAGCAGTTTTGCTGAGACCCAGTACTTC.

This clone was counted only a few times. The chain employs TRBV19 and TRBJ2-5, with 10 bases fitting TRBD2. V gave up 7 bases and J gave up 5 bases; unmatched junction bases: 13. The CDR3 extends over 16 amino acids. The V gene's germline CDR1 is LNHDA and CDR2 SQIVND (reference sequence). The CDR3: CASTRGPAGGSETQYF. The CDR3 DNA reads TGTGCCAGTACCCGGGGCCCAGCGGGAGGGTCGGAGACCCAGTACTTC.

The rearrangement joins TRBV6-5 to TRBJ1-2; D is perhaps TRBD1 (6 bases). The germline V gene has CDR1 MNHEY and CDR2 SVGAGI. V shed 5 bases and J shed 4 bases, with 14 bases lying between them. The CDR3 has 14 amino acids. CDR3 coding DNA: TGTGCCAGCAGTCCTGGACAGCCTTCCTATGGCTACACCTTC. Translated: CASSPGQPSYGYTF.

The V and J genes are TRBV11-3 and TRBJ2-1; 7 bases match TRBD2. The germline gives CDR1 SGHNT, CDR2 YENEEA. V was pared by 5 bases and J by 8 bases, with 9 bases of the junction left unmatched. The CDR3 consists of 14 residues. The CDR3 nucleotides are TGTGCCAGCAGCCGCGACGGGGGGAGCTATGAGCAGTTCTTC. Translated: CASSRDGGSYEQFF.

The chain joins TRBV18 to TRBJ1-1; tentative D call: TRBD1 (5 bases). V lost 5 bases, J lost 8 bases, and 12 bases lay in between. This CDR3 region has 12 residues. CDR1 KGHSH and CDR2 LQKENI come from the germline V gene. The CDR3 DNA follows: TGTGCCAGCTCAACCGGGGGAGGAGAAGCTTTCTTT. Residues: CASSTGGGEAFF.